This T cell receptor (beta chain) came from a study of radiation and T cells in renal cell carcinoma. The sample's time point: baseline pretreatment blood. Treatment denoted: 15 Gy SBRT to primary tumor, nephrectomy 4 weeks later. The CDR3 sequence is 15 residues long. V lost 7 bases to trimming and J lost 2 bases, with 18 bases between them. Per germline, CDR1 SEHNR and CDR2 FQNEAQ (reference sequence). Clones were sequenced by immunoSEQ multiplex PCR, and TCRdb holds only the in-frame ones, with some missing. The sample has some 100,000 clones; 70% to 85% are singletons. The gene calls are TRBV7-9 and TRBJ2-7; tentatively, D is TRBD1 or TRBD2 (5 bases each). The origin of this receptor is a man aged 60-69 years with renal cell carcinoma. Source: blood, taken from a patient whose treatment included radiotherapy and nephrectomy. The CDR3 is CASTNGADQTYEQYF. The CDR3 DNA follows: TGTGCCAGCACAAACGGGGCAGACCAAACCTACGAGCAGTACTTC.